One and the same sample provided the 20 T cell receptor beta chains below, sequenced in a study of T cell changes during pregnancy in multiple sclerosis. TCRdb keeps only in-frame clones here, not all; method: immunoSEQ multiplex PCR. The sample shows just under 100,000 clones, roughly 92% of them seen only once. Material: peripheral blood, obtained after pregnancy. These receptors were taken from a female donor with multiple sclerosis, enrolled in a pregnancy study.

CDR3 residues: CASSLAGGATYNEQFF. The CDR3 DNA reads TGTGCCAGCAGCTTAGCGGGGGGGGCCACCTACAATGAGCAGTTCTTC. The chain couples TRBV7-2 to TRBJ2-1, with D possibly TRBD2 on 7 matching bases. The germline V gene encodes CDR1 SGHTA and CDR2 FQGNSA. This CDR3 has 16 amino acids. The V gene lost 0 bases and the J gene lost 2 bases, with 11 bases spanning the gap.

The chain recombines TRBV2 with TRBJ2-2, with 7 bases matching TRBD2. CDR3 size: 17 residues. Germline V CDR1 and CDR2: SNHLY, FYNNEI. V shed 10 bases, J shed 2 bases, and the junction held 16 bases outside the gene matches. CDR3 loop: CAITRREGSSNTGELFF. CDR3 nucleotide sequence: TGTGCCATCACAAGGAGGGAGGGTTCCTCAAACACCGGGGAGCTGTTTTTT.

The V call is TRBV2, the J call TRBJ2-1, with a weak D call TRBD2 (5 bases). This CDR3 comprises 13 residues. Trimming left V 1 base short and J 4 bases short, with 5 bases between. Per germline, CDR1 SNHLY and CDR2 FYNNEI. CDR3 coding DNA: TGTGCCAGCAGTGAAGGAGGGTACAATGAGCAGTTCTTC. Protein sequence: CASSEGGYNEQFF.

The rearrangement joins TRBV29-1 to TRBJ2-1; D is perhaps TRBD2 (5 bases). Trimming removed 5 bases from V and 5 bases from J, with 10 bases in between. In germline, CDR1 is SQVTM, CDR2 ANQGSEA. CDR3 length: 12 residues. In nucleotides, the CDR3 is TGCAGCGTTCAAAAGGGAGACAATGAGCAGTTCTTC. Its translation is CSVQKGDNEQFF.

The chain couples TRBV2 to TRBJ2-1; possibly TRBD2 for D (6 bases). CDR1 is SNHLY and CDR2 is FYNNEI in the germline V gene. With 7 bases removed from V and 3 bases from J, the gap between germline ends came to 16 bases. The CDR3 consists of 15 residues. The chain's CDR3 is CASKATSGFYNEQFF. CDR3 DNA: TGTGCCAGCAAGGCAACAAGCGGGTTCTACAATGAGCAGTTCTTC.

This clone is categorized as medium-sized. V and J are TRBV4-2 and TRBJ2-5; the match to TRBD2 covers 14 bases. CDR1 and CDR2 from the germline V gene are LGHNA and YNFKEQ. The CDR3 has 16 amino acids. V was pared by 1 base and J by 4 bases, with 2 bases of the junction left unmatched. The CDR3 sequence is CASSQGLAGGPETQYF. As DNA, the CDR3 is TGTGCCAGCAGCCAAGGACTAGCGGGAGGGCCAGAGACCCAGTACTTC.

In this sample, this clone turned up once. The CDR3 bases are TGTGCCAGCAGCTATTCTAGGGGGGAAAAACTGTTTTTT. It is translated as CASSYSRGEKLFF. The rearrangement uses TRBV7-9 and TRBJ1-4, with D possibly matching TRBD1 (6 bases). The CDR3 covers 13 residues. Germline assignment: CDR1 SEHNR and CDR2 FQNEAQ (reference sequence). The V gene lost 4 bases and the J gene lost 8 bases, with 11 bases spanning the gap.

The rearrangement uses TRBV29-1 and TRBJ2-7; TRBD2 aligns across 9 bases. CDR1 SQVTM and CDR2 ANQGSEA come from the germline V gene. The CDR3 has 14 amino acids. The V gene end was trimmed by 1 base and the J gene end by 1 base; junction bases not matched to a gene: 2. CDR3 sequence: CSVEGAGGSYEQYF. The CDR3 bases are TGCAGCGTTGAAGGAGCGGGAGGTTCCTACGAGCAGTACTTC.

This chain uses TRBV15 with TRBJ2-1; TRBD2 might be the D (6 bases). This CDR3 has 16 residues. Looked up from germline, CDR1 is LNHNV and CDR2 is YYDKDF (reference sequence). The V and J ends lost 2 bases and 3 bases respectively, with 14 bases between them. This CDR3 is CATSRWDSQNYNEQFF. Here the CDR3 DNA reads TGTGCCACCAGCAGATGGGACTCCCAAAACTACAATGAGCAGTTCTTC.

J is TRBJ1-5 and V is TRBV7-9, with D perhaps matching TRBD1 (6 bases). CDR1 and CDR2 (germline): SEHNR, FQNEAQ (reference sequence). V was clipped by 5 bases and J by 7 bases, with 18 bases between them. CDR3 length: 15 amino acids. This chain's CDR3 is CASSGVRGSGQPQHF. DNA for the CDR3: TGTGCCAGCAGCGGAGTCAGGGGATCGGGGCAGCCCCAGCATTTT.

This clone was seen only once. V is TRBV14 and J is TRBJ2-3, with 10 bases identical to TRBD2. V lost 4 bases, J lost 8 bases, and 15 bases stayed unmatched. This CDR3 is 17 amino acids long. Germline CDR1 reads SGHDN; CDR2 reads FVKESK. The CDR3 protein is CASSPLAGGTRAVTQYF. The CDR3 DNA is TGTGCCAGCAGCCCCTTAGCGGGAGGAACCAGGGCTGTTACGCAGTATTTT.

J is TRBJ2-7 and V is TRBV28; perhaps TRBD1 as D (6 bases). V was cut by 6 bases and J by 4 bases, with 10 bases left in between. Germline assignment: CDR1 MDHEN and CDR2 SYDVKM. The CDR3 covers 12 residues. For the CDR3, the DNA is TGTGCCAGCAGGACAGGTTGGTACGAGCAGTACTTC. This sequence encodes CASRTGWYEQYF. The variable domain in full, with the rest retrieved from reference TRBV28 and TRBJ2-7, is DVKVTQSSRYLVKRTGEKVFLECVQDMDHENMFWYRQDPGLGLRLIYFSYDVKMKEKGDIPEGYSVSREKKERFSLILESASTNQTSMYLCASRTGWYEQYFGPGTRLTVT.

The rearrangement links TRBV6-6 to TRBJ1-2; D possibly corresponds to TRBD1 (5 bases). With 4 bases removed from V and 8 bases from J, the gap between germline ends came to 17 bases. Germline V gene lookup returns CDR1 MNHNY and CDR2 SVGAGI (reference sequence). CDR3 length: 14 residues. Here the CDR3 DNA reads TGTGCCAGCAGTTTCCCCGGTGGGGCGGAAGGCTACACCTTC. Translating it yields CASSFPGGAEGYTF.

The chain links TRBV2 to TRBJ1-2; TRBD1 aligns across 7 bases. V trimming: 6 bases; J trimming: 4 bases; junction bases outside the gene matches: 2. The length of the CDR3 is 12 residues. Germline CDR1 and CDR2: SNHLY and FYNNEI. The CDR3 DNA reads as TGTGCCAGCAGGGGGACAGCCTATGGCTACACCTTC. Amino acids: CASRGTAYGYTF.

This chain connects TRBV5-6 to TRBJ2-2; perhaps TRBD2 as D (6 bases). Germline assignment: CDR1 SGHDT and CDR2 YYEEEE. V lost 4 bases to trimming and J lost 3 bases, with 16 bases between them. The CDR3 consists of 16 residues. The CDR3 region has the DNA TGTGCCAGCAGCCAACTAAGGGGAGGCGACACCGGGGAGCTGTTTTTT. It codes for CASSQLRGGDTGELFF. The full variable domain, completed using reference TRBV5-6 and TRBJ2-2, is DAGVTQSPTHLIKTRGQQVTLRCSPKSGHDTVSWYQQALGQGPQFIFQYYEEEERQRGNFPDRFSGHQFPNYSSELNVNALLLGDSALYLCASSQLRGGDTGELFFGEGSRLTVL.

V is TRBV12-5 and J is TRBJ1-2, with 10 bases aligning to TRBD1. This CDR3 region has 14 residues. CDR1 LGHNT and CDR2 FRNRAP come from the germline V gene. V shed 1 base and J 8 bases; nucleotides not matched to a gene: 4. The CDR3, as DNA: TGTGCTAGTGGTTTGGGTGACAGGGGGCTAGGCTACACCTTC. This gives the protein CASGLGDRGLGYTF.

The chain combines TRBV27 with TRBJ2-3, with 9 bases identical to TRBD1. CDR3 length equals 13 residues. J lost 1 base, V lost 10 bases, and 3 bases had no gene match. Germline loops: CDR1 MNHEY, CDR2 SMNVEV (reference sequence). CDR3 region: CATRQGGTDTQYF. The CDR3 DNA reads as TGTGCCACCAGACAGGGGGGCACAGATACGCAGTATTTT.

The V call is TRBV6-6, the J call TRBJ2-1; 7 bases are a match to TRBD2. The germline V gene encodes CDR1 MNHNY and CDR2 SVGAGI (reference sequence). The CDR3 spans 16 residues. V dropped 0 bases and J dropped 7; count of bases not matched to a gene: 9. CDR3 coding DNA: TGTGCCAGCAGTTACTCGATCTTAGCGGGTAGTAATGAGCAGTTCTTC. Protein product: CASSYSILAGSNEQFF.

This rearrangement joins TRBV4-3 to TRBJ2-3, with TRBD2 as a possible D gene (6 bases). Trimming removed 1 base at V and 4 bases at J, with 15 bases between. The CDR3 extends over 16 amino acids. The germline V gene encodes CDR1 LGHNA and CDR2 YSLEER. The CDR3 region has the DNA TGCGCCAGCAGCCAAGCCATCCCGGGAGTCGCAGATACGCAGTATTTT. This sequence encodes CASSQAIPGVADTQYF.

The gene calls are TRBV19 and TRBJ2-4, with 10 bases matching TRBD1. The germline V gene has CDR1 LNHDA and CDR2 SQIVND (reference sequence). The CDR3 consists of 15 residues. With V trimmed by 6 bases and J by 1 base, 3 bases remained unmatched. The CDR3 DNA sequence: TGTGCCAGTAGGGGGACAGGGGTGGCCAAAAACATTCAGTACTTC. The encoded protein is CASRGTGVAKNIQYF.